The rows below give T cell receptor beta chains drawn from one sample of a study of post-analysis software for immune sequencing data. TCRdb fed the PCR reads into MiXCR, producing one record per CDR3 protein. This sample carries roughly 700,000 distinct CDR3 sequences, about 32% of them seen once, and the ten largest clones take roughly 0.53%. Sequencing input: blood. The receptors originated from a girl between 5 and 17 years old with multiple sclerosis. Both conserved end residues are part of each CDR3. The D gene is left open where the match is weak. Where a row states a size, it is once, few, many or the class of an expanded clone; other rows omit it.

>few|TRBV29-1|TRBD2|TRBJ2-1
CSVTPGGASYNEQFF
TGCAGCGTAACCCCGGGGGGGGCTAGCTACAATGAGCAGTTCTTC
>-|TRBV28|-|TRBJ1-5
CASSLLGDRRPQHF
TGTGCCAGCAGTTTATTAGGGGACCGGAGGCCCCAGCATTTT
>many|TRBV12-3/TRBV12-4|TRBD1|TRBJ2-5
CASSLLTGERETQYF
TGTGCCAGCAGTTTATTGACAGGGGAGCGGGAGACCCAGTACTTC
>-|TRBV6-2/TRBV6-3|-|TRBJ2-1
CASSYHNLLAAEQFF
TGTGCCAGCAGTTACCACAACCTACTAGCAGCTGAGCAGTTCTTC
>few|TRBV10-3|TRBD1|TRBJ1-2
CAISIRDSGYTF
TGTGCCATCAGTATCCGGGACAGTGGCTACACCTTC
>many|TRBV20-1|TRBD2|TRBJ2-1
CSASERLAGGLYNEQFF
TGCAGTGCTAGTGAAAGACTAGCGGGAGGTCTATACAATGAGCAGTTCTTC
>-|TRBV9|TRBD2|TRBJ2-7
CASSVDGLAVSYEQYF
TGTGCCAGCAGCGTAGATGGGCTAGCGGTCTCCTACGAGCAGTACTTC
>-|TRBV10-3|-|TRBJ2-6
CAITGLLVSSGANVLTF
TGTGCCATCACGGGCTTACTGGTTTCCTCTGGGGCCAACGTCCTGACTTTC
>few|TRBV2|-|TRBJ1-4
CASVYGEKLFF
TGTGCCAGCGTATACGGAGAAAAACTGTTTTTT
>-|TRBV7-2|-|TRBJ2-7
CASSLVRYEQYF
TGTGCCAGCAGTTTAGTTCGTTACGAGCAGTACTTC
>-|TRBV28|-|TRBJ2-5
CASSLFWTDQQAQYF
TGTGCCAGCAGTTTATTTTGGACAGATCAACAGGCCCAGTACTTC
>-|TRBV6-6|-|TRBJ1-6
CASSYSTGDNSPLHF
TGTGCCAGCAGTTACTCGACTGGAGATAATTCACCCCTCCACTTT
>-|TRBV9|-|TRBJ2-7
CASSVADHSYEQYF
TGTGCCAGCAGCGTAGCGGATCACTCCTACGAGCAGTACTTC
>-|TRBV12-3/TRBV12-4|-|TRBJ1-5
CASSQIGVGDTQHF
TGTGCCAGCAGCCAAATAGGGGTCGGGGATACCCAGCATTTT
>few|TRBV7-9|-|TRBJ2-3
CASSLADPGDTQYF
TGTGCCAGCAGCCTGGCCGACCCAGGGGATACGCAGTATTTT
>-|TRBV6-1|TRBD2|TRBJ2-2
CANGGRGYTGELFF
TGTGCCAACGGAGGGAGGGGATACACCGGGGAGCTGTTTTTT
>few|TRBV6-6|TRBD1|TRBJ2-5
CASSKRQGAYQETQYF
TGTGCCAGCAGTAAAAGACAGGGGGCGTACCAAGAGACCCAGTACTTC
>-|TRBV3-1|-|TRBJ2-3
CASAGAGDTQYF
TGTGCCAGCGCTGGGGCAGGAGATACGCAGTATTTT
>-|TRBV29-1|TRBD1|TRBJ2-7
CSATGTVNYEQYF
TGCAGCGCGACCGGGACAGTGAATTACGAGCAGTACTTC
>once|TRBV19|-|TRBJ2-1
CASSPTRSYNEQFF
TGTGCCAGTAGTCCGACACGTTCCTACAATGAGCAGTTCTTC
>-|TRBV20-1|-|TRBJ2-7
CSARAEVIYEQYF
TGCAGTGCTAGGGCAGAAGTTATCTACGAGCAGTACTTC
>few|TRBV27|TRBD1|TRBJ1-5
CASSKQGLNQPQHF
TGTGCCAGCAGTAAACAGGGGCTGAATCAGCCCCAGCATTTT
>once|TRBV3-1|TRBD2|TRBJ2-1
CASSQYPTSGGASVGNEQFF
TGTGCCAGCAGCCAGTATCCGACTAGCGGGGGGGCCTCGGTTGGCAATGAGCAGTTCTTC
>-|TRBV4-1|TRBD2|TRBJ2-3
CAVGGGTLHRTDTQYF
TGCGCCGTCGGGGGGGGCACCCTACACCGCACAGATACGCAGTATTTT
>-|TRBV6-2/TRBV6-3|-|TRBJ2-3
CASRPGLTDTQYF
TGTGCCAGCAGGCCGGGGTTGACAGATACGCAGTATTTT
>-|TRBV9|TRBD2|TRBJ2-1
CASSSSGTSGRKFHNEQFF
TGTGCCAGCAGCTCATCCGGGACTAGCGGGAGGAAGTTCCACAATGAGCAGTTCTTC
>-|TRBV20-1|-|TRBJ2-1
CSASPGPRDEQFF
TGCAGTGCTTCCCCGGGACCCAGGGATGAGCAGTTCTTC
>-|TRBV20-1|-|TRBJ1-2
CSARQGFNYGYTF
TGCAGTGCTAGACAGGGTTTCAACTATGGCTACACCTTC
>-|TRBV5-1|-|TRBJ2-5
CASSGRAQETQYF
TGCGCCAGCAGCGGCCGGGCCCAAGAGACCCAGTACTTC
>few|TRBV10-3|-|TRBJ1-1
CAISSLRGGGTEAFF
TGTGCCATCAGTTCCCTGAGGGGCGGGGGCACTGAAGCTTTCTTT
>-|TRBV28|TRBD1|TRBJ2-7
CASRLPGQLYEQYF
TGTGCCAGCAGGCTACCGGGACAGCTATACGAGCAGTACTTC
>-|TRBV20-1|-|TRBJ1-2
CSASFSEGVVGYTF
TGCAGTGCTAGTTTCTCAGAGGGCGTAGTGGGCTACACCTTC
>few|TRBV24-1|TRBD1|TRBJ2-5
CATRDRGGETQYF
TGTGCCACCAGGGACAGGGGCGGGGAGACCCAGTACTTC
>-|TRBV28|-|TRBJ2-5
CASSPQGGLGETQYF
TGTGCCAGCAGTCCCCAGGGGGGACTCGGCGAGACCCAGTACTTC
>-|TRBV7-2|-|TRBJ1-1
CASSLYGTDTEAFF
TGTGCCAGCAGCTTATATGGGACTGATACTGAAGCTTTCTTT
>-|TRBV7-2|-|TRBJ1-4
CASSLIRAGEKLFF
TGTGCCAGCAGCTTAATAAGGGCAGGTGAAAAACTGTTTTTT
>-|TRBV10-3|-|TRBJ1-2
CAISESRENGYTF
TGTGCCATCAGTGAGAGCAGGGAGAACGGCTACACCTTC
>-|TRBV5-1|-|TRBJ2-7
CASSSLLSYEQYF
TGCGCCAGCAGCTCTCTGCTTTCCTACGAGCAGTACTTC
>few|TRBV28|TRBD1|TRBJ2-4
CASSDDRGPKNIQYF
TGTGCCAGCAGCGACGACAGGGGACCAAAAAACATTCAGTACTTC
>few|TRBV7-2|TRBD2|TRBJ2-7
CASNRPGLAGVWLEQYF
TGTGCCAGCAACAGACCGGGACTAGCGGGAGTCTGGCTCGAGCAGTACTTC
>-|TRBV3-1|-|TRBJ2-5
CASSQDLVSSQTQYF
TGTGCCAGCAGCCAAGATCTGGTTAGTAGCCAGACCCAGTACTTC
>many|TRBV10-3|TRBD2|TRBJ2-3
CAISGSPGGDFTDTQYF
TGTGCCATCAGTGGATCACCGGGGGGGGACTTCACAGATACGCAGTATTTT
>-|TRBV27|-|TRBJ2-3
CASSWGSATDTRYF
TGTGCCAGCAGTTGGGGCAGCGCCACAGATACGCGGTATTTT
>few|TRBV10-3|-|TRBJ1-1
CATRGSNTEAFF
TGTGCCACAAGAGGGTCGAACACTGAAGCTTTCTTT
>-|TRBV7-2|-|TRBJ1-4
CASSSYQGTNEKLFF
TGTGCCAGCAGCTCGTACCAGGGGACTAATGAAAAACTGTTTTTT
>once|TRBV27|TRBD2|TRBJ2-1
CASSLLLSGARANEQFF
TGTGCCAGCAGTTTACTCCTTAGCGGGGCTCGTGCCAATGAGCAGTTCTTC